A selection of T cell receptor beta chains follows, all from one sample in a study of T cell responses to AZD1222 COVID-19 vaccine. The repertoire was sequenced with immunoSEQ multiplex PCR; TCRdb's copy has only in-frame clones and lacks some. This table holds approximately 180,000 clones, just under 95% found once. The sequences come from peripheral blood, collected 28 days after the second dose of the MenACWY control vaccine. The receptors were sampled from an adult who received the MenACWY meningococcal vaccine as a control. Both conserved end residues are part of each CDR3. A D gene is named only where the DNA matches it firmly. Size tells how often a clone was seen (once, few, many) or the class of an expanded clone, and some rows leave it out.

v_gene: TRBV6-5; j_gene: TRBJ1-2; d_gene: NA; abundance: NA; CDR3aa: CASSPRGGRGYTF; CDR3nt: TGTGCCAGCAGCCCGCGGGGAGGGAGGGGCTACACCTTC
v_gene: TRBV11-3; j_gene: TRBJ2-7; d_gene: TRBD2; abundance: NA; CDR3aa: CASSPRGGDYEQYF; CDR3nt: TGTGCCAGCAGCCCCCGGGGGGGAGACTACGAGCAGTACTTC
v_gene: TRBV28; j_gene: TRBJ2-2; d_gene: NA; abundance: NA; CDR3aa: CASSRQVRTGELFF; CDR3nt: TGTGCCAGCTCGCGACAGGTCCGAACCGGGGAGCTGTTTTTT
v_gene: TRBV10-2; j_gene: TRBJ1-4; d_gene: NA; abundance: NA; CDR3aa: CASSSGMGNEKLFF; CDR3nt: TGCGCCAGCAGCTCCGGGATGGGGAATGAAAAACTGTTTTTT
v_gene: TRBV2; j_gene: TRBJ2-1; d_gene: NA; abundance: few; CDR3aa: CASTATLSVEQFF; CDR3nt: TGTGCCAGCACCGCCACTTTAAGTGTTGAGCAGTTCTTC
v_gene: TRBV5-6; j_gene: TRBJ1-2; d_gene: NA; abundance: few; CDR3aa: CASSSRPVANYGYTF; CDR3nt: TGTGCCAGCAGCTCCCGCCCGGTAGCTAACTATGGCTACACCTTC
v_gene: TRBV24-1; j_gene: TRBJ1-2; d_gene: NA; abundance: NA; CDR3aa: CATSDLTVEYGYTF; CDR3nt: TGTGCCACCAGTGACCTCACAGTAGAGTATGGCTACACCTTC
v_gene: TRBV15; j_gene: TRBJ2-5; d_gene: NA; abundance: NA; CDR3aa: CATTVTLGWQETQYF; CDR3nt: TGTGCCACCACCGTGACGCTCGGTTGGCAAGAGACCCAGTACTTC
v_gene: TRBV28; j_gene: TRBJ1-2; d_gene: NA; abundance: NA; CDR3aa: CASSLDGLRSYTF; CDR3nt: TGTGCCAGCAGTTTGGACGGCCTTAGAAGCTACACCTTC
v_gene: TRBV19; j_gene: TRBJ1-3; d_gene: NA; abundance: NA; CDR3aa: CASSISGSGNTIYF; CDR3nt: TGTGCCAGTAGTATTTCGGGCTCTGGAAACACCATATATTTT
v_gene: TRBV7-2; j_gene: TRBJ1-4; d_gene: NA; abundance: NA; CDR3aa: CASSLTPRTGPFF; CDR3nt: TGTGCCAGCAGCCTAACCCCCCGGACGGGTCCGTTTTTT
v_gene: TRBV6-5; j_gene: TRBJ1-1; d_gene: TRBD1; abundance: NA; CDR3aa: CASSSGQGMGEAFF; CDR3nt: TGTGCCAGCAGCTCCGGACAGGGGATGGGTGAAGCTTTCTTT
v_gene: TRBV27; j_gene: TRBJ1-5; d_gene: TRBD1; abundance: NA; CDR3aa: CASSLYRGGSQPQHF; CDR3nt: TGTGCCAGCAGTTTATACAGGGGAGGAAGTCAGCCCCAGCATTTT
v_gene: TRBV9; j_gene: TRBJ2-3; d_gene: NA; abundance: NA; CDR3aa: CASSPRTSTDTQYF; CDR3nt: TGTGCCAGCAGCCCACGGACTAGCACAGATACGCAGTATTTT
v_gene: TRBV27; j_gene: TRBJ2-3; d_gene: NA; abundance: NA; CDR3aa: CASSRSFQDTQYF; CDR3nt: TGTGCCAGCAGTCGATCGTTTCAGGATACGCAGTATTTT
v_gene: TRBV5-5; j_gene: TRBJ1-1; d_gene: NA; abundance: NA; CDR3aa: CASSPGTANTEAFF; CDR3nt: TGTGCCAGCAGCCCCGGGACCGCGAACACTGAAGCTTTCTTT
v_gene: TRBV7-2; j_gene: TRBJ2-5; d_gene: NA; abundance: NA; CDR3aa: CASSLGIQETQYF; CDR3nt: TGTGCCAGCAGCTTAGGAATACAGGAGACCCAGTACTTC
v_gene: TRBV2; j_gene: TRBJ1-2; d_gene: NA; abundance: NA; CDR3aa: CASRPGGEMFYTF; CDR3nt: TGTGCCAGCAGGCCGGGTGGCGAGATGTTCTACACCTTC
v_gene: TRBV30; j_gene: TRBJ2-1; d_gene: NA; abundance: NA; CDR3aa: CAWSVGRNEQFF; CDR3nt: TGTGCCTGGAGTGTGGGCCGAAATGAGCAGTTCTTC
v_gene: TRBV27; j_gene: TRBJ1-5; d_gene: TRBD1; abundance: few; CDR3aa: CASSPGTGGDQPQHF; CDR3nt: TGTGCCAGCAGTCCCGGGACAGGGGGGGATCAGCCCCAGCATTTT
v_gene: TRBV24-1; j_gene: TRBJ2-3; d_gene: TRBD1; abundance: NA; CDR3aa: CATSRTGQDTQYF; CDR3nt: TGTGCCACCAGTAGGACAGGCCAGGATACGCAGTATTTT
v_gene: TRBV29-1; j_gene: TRBJ1-2; d_gene: TRBD1; abundance: once; CDR3aa: CSVAATGDIGYTF; CDR3nt: TGCAGCGTTGCCGCGACAGGGGATATTGGCTACACCTTC
v_gene: TRBV3-1/TRBV3-2; j_gene: TRBJ2-5; d_gene: TRBD1; abundance: once; CDR3aa: CASSPRGTGGTRTQYF; CDR3nt: TGTGCCAGCAGCCCCCGGGGGACAGGGGGGACACGGACCCAGTACTTC
v_gene: TRBV3-1/TRBV3-2; j_gene: TRBJ2-5; d_gene: NA; abundance: NA; CDR3aa: CASSQVLGRTQYF; CDR3nt: TGTGCCAGCAGCCAAGTGCTTGGGAGGACCCAGTACTTC